The text below deals with one T cell receptor (beta chain). The specificity of this receptor is unknown. Read data end 3 residues before the CDR3 end; the end is taken from the germline J gene. The CDR3 has 14 amino acids, counting the end cysteine and phenylalanine. Of the CDR3's DNA, 33 bases were read; they are in frame from base 1. CDR1 and CDR2 were assigned from the germline V gene (reference sequence) as DFQATT and SNEGSKA. The germline ends are 10 bases apart after V is trimmed by 0 bases and J by 2 bases. The sample belongs to a study of T cells in women clearing cervical HPV infection (dated by TCRdb to about 2018). About the study as a whole: Cases were 25 women with histologically confirmed HPV16-related CIN3 or worse, including a couple of invasive cancers. The 20 to 25 controls were women who cleared a single incident HPV16 infection within 12 months without developing precancer or cancer. Blood from cases was collected at the visit at which the lesion was first identified, whereas blood from controls was collected once infection was no longer detected. For cases, a median interval of about 140 days, with an interquartile range of about 90 to 210 days, was observed between lesion detection and blood sampling. Since only a few of the women had HLA typing available, the possibility that HLA type was acting as a confounder could not be ruled out. This exploratory proof-of-principle case-control study, nested within the Guanacaste HPV Natural History Study in Costa Rica, compared TCR repertoires among women with different cervical HPV16 outcomes. Cases and controls were matched on year of sample collection and on age within five years. Cases had a median age of around 32 years compared with 38 for controls, and baseline characteristics showed no significant differences between the groups. The parent cohort enrolled roughly 9,400 women aged 18 or older in Guanacaste, Costa Rica, in about 1992 to 1995 and followed the women for around 7 years. Five blinded duplicates per group were added as quality controls, giving 60 or so samples: around 50 participants and about ten replicates.

TCR beta CDR3 regions were amplified by multiplex PCR from an average of about 1,100 ng genomic DNA per sample using the immunoSEQ assay. To correct primer bias, the assay used a complete synthetic TCR repertoire to set an amplification baseline. The amplicons were sequenced using the Illumina platform. From the authors' description of their analysis: Sequences were error-corrected by clustering with frequency ratios and a modified nearest-neighbor algorithm and were then analyzed in the immunoSEQ Analyzer with IMGT gene definitions. At each rarefaction depth, TCR richness and evenness were averaged over 20 rarefaction repeats, and samples with fewer sequences than the depth were excluded. Relative abundances of V, D and J genes were compared between groups using Wilcoxon rank sum tests, with FDR correction applied. An intraclass correlation of approximately 96% for TCR richness and an average of roughly 76% across 66 gene segments were obtained from the blinded duplicates. Held by TCRdb, this immuneACCESS table contains in-frame sequences only and omits some clones. Under half of the omission traces to an unresolved V gene where checked; the cause of the rest is unknown. That table gives V, J and clone size, and the DNA gave D and trimming. The sample table holds more than 25,000 clones. Approximately 8.3% of the sample belongs to the ten largest clones.

Every participant had a single incident cervical HPV16 infection, and women with prevalent HPV16 infections were excluded. Cervical HPV DNA was detected by MY09/MY11 PCR and genotyped by dot-blot hybridization. Approximately 15 mL of heparinized blood was centrifuged, after which the buffy coat was aliquoted, frozen at -30 degrees C, and then stored at -80 degrees C. Genomic DNA was extracted from buffy coat specimens using QIAGEN kits. Beyond this particular receptor, the publication reports: Because the number of T cells in each sample was unknown, differences in richness could reflect differing T-cell content rather than repertoire biology. Because of the cross-sectional design, the study could not determine whether the associations came before infection or resulted from infection, and neither effector/memory subsets nor HPV-specific T cells were isolated. By combining richness with V gene abundances, random forest classifiers separated cases from controls with an estimated AUC of 0.83. Significantly higher TCR repertoire richness was observed in CIN3+ cases than in controls across sequencing depths, whereas no difference in evenness was found. Lower TRBV6-7 relative abundance was observed in cases than in controls (about 0.1% versus 0.15%; Bonferroni P = 0.0008).

The chain uses TRBV20-1 and TRBJ1-2, with no confident D gene call. The specimen was blood buffy coat. This receptor was taken from a woman between 18 and 70 years old with a cervical HPV16 infection that either progressed to CIN3+ or cleared (not recorded which). The CDR3 bases that were read are TGCAGTGCTAGAGAAGAAGGGCAGAACTATGGC. It translates as CSAREEGQNYG. The complete CDR3 sequence is CSAREEGQNYGYTF.